Each of the 5 T cell receptor beta chains below was sequenced from the same sample in a study of T cell responses to AZD1222 COVID-19 vaccine (dated by TCRdb to the early 2020s). The library was generated by the immunoSEQ multiplex PCR assay. As stored in TCRdb, this immuneACCESS dataset retains in-frame rearrangements with V and J assigned. A fraction of the clones does not appear; measured against another copy, unresolved V genes explain less than half of the discrepancy, and the remainder lacks a known reason. The sample table lists about 170,000 clones, approximately 90% of them with a count of one. Together, the top ten hold about 4.1% of the sample. The time point label, read with the paper, signifies: about 28 days (+/-7) after the second vaccine dose. According to the study, the label for this sample's treatment or condition signals: meningococcal conjugate vaccine given as trial control.

The specimen comprised peripheral blood, sampled 28 days after the second dose of the MenACWY control vaccine. The receptors shown here come from an adult who received the MenACWY meningococcal vaccine as a control.

Details on this clone: The sample contains more than one DNA sequence encoding this CDR3. The chain has TRBV19 and TRBJ1-3; weak D call: TRBD1 (6 bases). Germline lookup yields CDR1 LNHDA and CDR2 SQIVND (reference sequence). Trimming took off 4 bases at V and 0 bases at J, with 7 bases between the two ends. The CDR3 extends over 14 amino acids. The CDR3 reads CASSRQVSGNTIYF. The CDR3 nucleotides are TGTGCCAGTAGTAGACAGGTCTCTGGAAACACCATATATTTT.

This chain connects TRBV7-8 to TRBJ2-7; 10 bases agree with TRBD1. The CDR3 contains 15 residues. Germline values: CDR1 SGHVS, CDR2 FQNEAQ. Trimming removed 3 bases from V and 5 bases from J; junction bases left unmatched: 7. The DNA for the CDR3 is TGTGCCAGCAGCTTGTTCCGGACAGGGGGTGACGAGCAGTACTTC. Translating gives CASSLFRTGGDEQYF.

This chain links TRBV3-1 (or the pseudogene TRBV3-2) with TRBJ1-4, with D possibly matching TRBD1 (6 bases). Looked up from germline, CDR1 is LGHDT and CDR2 is YNNKEL (reference sequence). This CDR3 has 14 residues. V lost 7 bases and J lost 2, with 11 bases in between. CDR3 residues: CASTLQGTNEKLFF. DNA of the CDR3: TGTGCCAGCACCTTACAGGGTACTAATGAAAAACTGTTTTTT.

V is TRBV2 and J is TRBJ1-2; weak D call: TRBD1 (5 bases). The CDR3 spans 14 residues. Deletions cut 2 bases from V and 4 bases from J, with 11 bases between. Germline CDR1 and CDR2: SNHLY and FYNNEI. The CDR3 loop reads CASSESPGGYGYTF. The CDR3 DNA follows: TGTGCCAGCAGTGAATCCCCCGGGGGCTATGGCTACACCTTC.

V usage is TRBV7-9 and J usage is TRBJ2-6; 7 nucleotides line up with TRBD1. J lost 3 bases, V lost 3 bases, and 11 bases had no gene match. This CDR3 is built from 18 residues. Germline assignment: CDR1 SEHNR and CDR2 FQNEAQ (reference sequence). The CDR3 here is CASSFRQGELVGANVLTF. The CDR3 DNA reads as TGTGCCAGCAGCTTCCGACAGGGAGAGTTAGTTGGGGCCAACGTCCTGACTTTC.